Described below is a single T cell receptor beta chain sequence and its context. The data originate from a study of cytomegalovirus exposure and HLA in healthy donors. CDR1 LGHNA and CDR2 YNFKEQ come from the germline V gene. This CDR3 contains 15 residues. Trimming took off 0 bases at V and 0 bases at J, with 9 bases between the two ends. The PCR employed 60 Vbeta primers together with 13 Jbeta primers. Generated by immunoSEQ multiplex PCR, the TCRdb table keeps only in-frame clones and is missing some. The sample lists some 95,000 clones, roughly 80% occurring once. The chain employs TRBV4-2 and TRBJ2-7; a possible D gene is TRBD1 (5 bases). The specimen sequenced was PBMCs. This clonotype originated in a man over 45 in good health and CMV-seropositive. DNA for the CDR3: TGTGCCAGCAGCCAAGATTACACAGGCTCCTACGAGCAGTACTTC. This sequence encodes CASSQDYTGSYEQYF.